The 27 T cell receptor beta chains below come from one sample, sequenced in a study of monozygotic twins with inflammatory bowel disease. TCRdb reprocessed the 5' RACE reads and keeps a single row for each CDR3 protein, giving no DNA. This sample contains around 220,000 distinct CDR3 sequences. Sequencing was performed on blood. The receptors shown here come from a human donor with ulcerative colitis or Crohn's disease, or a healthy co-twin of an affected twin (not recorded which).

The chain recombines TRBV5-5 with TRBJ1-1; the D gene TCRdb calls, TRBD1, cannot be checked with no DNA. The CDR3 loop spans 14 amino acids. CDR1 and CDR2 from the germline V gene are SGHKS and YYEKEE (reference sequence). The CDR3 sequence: CASSPGRANTEAFF.

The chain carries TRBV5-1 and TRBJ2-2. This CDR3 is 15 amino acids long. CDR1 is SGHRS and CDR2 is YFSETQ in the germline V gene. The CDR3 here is CASSSDRPNTGELFF.

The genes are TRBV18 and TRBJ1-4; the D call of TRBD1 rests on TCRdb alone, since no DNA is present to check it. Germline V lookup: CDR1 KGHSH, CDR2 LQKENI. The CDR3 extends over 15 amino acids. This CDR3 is CASSPPGQGEEKLFF.

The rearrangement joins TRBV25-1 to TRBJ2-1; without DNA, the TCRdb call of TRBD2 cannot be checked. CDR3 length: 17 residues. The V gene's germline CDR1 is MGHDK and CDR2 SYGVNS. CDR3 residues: CASSDSLEGSSYNEQFF.

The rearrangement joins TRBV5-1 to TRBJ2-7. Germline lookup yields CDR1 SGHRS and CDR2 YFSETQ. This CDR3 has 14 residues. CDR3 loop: CASSLRGRAYEQYF.

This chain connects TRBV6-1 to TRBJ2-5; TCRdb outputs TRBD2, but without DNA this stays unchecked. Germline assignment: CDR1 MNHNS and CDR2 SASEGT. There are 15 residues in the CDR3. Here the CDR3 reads CASSVTSGDQETQYF.

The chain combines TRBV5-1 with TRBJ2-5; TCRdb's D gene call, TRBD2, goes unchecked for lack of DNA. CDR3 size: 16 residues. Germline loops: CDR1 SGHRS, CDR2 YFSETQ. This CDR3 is CASSVFSGKTQETQYF.

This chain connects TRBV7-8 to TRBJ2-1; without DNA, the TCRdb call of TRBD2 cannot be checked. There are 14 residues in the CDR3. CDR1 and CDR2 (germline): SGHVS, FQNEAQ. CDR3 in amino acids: CASSPRLARNEQFF.

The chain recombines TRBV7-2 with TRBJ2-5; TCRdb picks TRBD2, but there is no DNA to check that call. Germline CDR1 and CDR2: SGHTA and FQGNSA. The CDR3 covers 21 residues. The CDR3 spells CASSLAEGLAGRTPRGETQYF. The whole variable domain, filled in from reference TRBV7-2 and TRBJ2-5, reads GAGVSQSPSNKVTEKGKDVELRCDPISGHTALYWYRQSLGQGLEFLIYFQGNSAPDKSGLPSDRFSAERTGGSVSTLTIQRTQQEDSAVYLCASSLAEGLAGRTPRGETQYFGPGTRLLVL.

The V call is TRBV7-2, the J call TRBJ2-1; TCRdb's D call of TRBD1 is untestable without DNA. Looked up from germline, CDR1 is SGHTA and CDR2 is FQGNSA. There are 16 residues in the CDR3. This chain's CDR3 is CASSFTRVGGVREQFF.

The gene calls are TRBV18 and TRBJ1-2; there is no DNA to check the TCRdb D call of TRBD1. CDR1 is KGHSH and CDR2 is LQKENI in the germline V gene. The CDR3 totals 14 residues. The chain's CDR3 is CASSGGQGNYGYTF.

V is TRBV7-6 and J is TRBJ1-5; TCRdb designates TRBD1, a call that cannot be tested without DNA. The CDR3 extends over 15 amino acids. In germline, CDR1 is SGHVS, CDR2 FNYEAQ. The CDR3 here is CASSPAGGGNQPQHF.

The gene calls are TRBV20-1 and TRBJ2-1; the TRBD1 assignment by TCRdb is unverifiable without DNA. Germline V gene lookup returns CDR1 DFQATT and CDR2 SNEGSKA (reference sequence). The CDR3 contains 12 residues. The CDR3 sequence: CSASRDGNEQFF.

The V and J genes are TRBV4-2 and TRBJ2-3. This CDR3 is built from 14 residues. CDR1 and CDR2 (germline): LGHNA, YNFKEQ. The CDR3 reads CASSQGVFGDTQYF.

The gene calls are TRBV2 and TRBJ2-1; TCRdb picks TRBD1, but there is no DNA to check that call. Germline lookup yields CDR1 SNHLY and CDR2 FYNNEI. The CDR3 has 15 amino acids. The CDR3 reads CASNFAGATYNEQFF.

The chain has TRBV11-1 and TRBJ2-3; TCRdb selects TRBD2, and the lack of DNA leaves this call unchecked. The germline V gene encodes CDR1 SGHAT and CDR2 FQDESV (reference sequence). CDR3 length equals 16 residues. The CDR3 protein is CASSLSGSGGTDTQYF.

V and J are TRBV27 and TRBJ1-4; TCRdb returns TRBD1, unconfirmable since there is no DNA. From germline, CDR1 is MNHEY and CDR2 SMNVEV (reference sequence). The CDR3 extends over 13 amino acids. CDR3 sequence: CASAYRENEKLFF.

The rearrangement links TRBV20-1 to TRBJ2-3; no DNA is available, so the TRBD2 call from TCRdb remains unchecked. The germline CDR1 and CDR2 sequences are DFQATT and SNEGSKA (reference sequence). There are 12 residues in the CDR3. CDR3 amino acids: CSGIAGGDTQYF.

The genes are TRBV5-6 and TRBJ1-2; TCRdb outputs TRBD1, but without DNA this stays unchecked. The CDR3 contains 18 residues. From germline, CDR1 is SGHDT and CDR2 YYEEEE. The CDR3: CASSLEGGLAEGIYGYTF. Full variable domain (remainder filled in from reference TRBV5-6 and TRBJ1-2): DAGVTQSPTHLIKTRGQQVTLRCSPKSGHDTVSWYQQALGQGPQFIFQYYEEEERQRGNFPDRFSGHQFPNYSSELNVNALLLGDSALYLCASSLEGGLAEGIYGYTFGSGTRLTVV.

The CDR3 loop is CASSRDVNQPQHF. The gene calls are TRBV4-2 and TRBJ1-5; TCRdb's D call of TRBD1 is untestable without DNA. Per the germline V gene, CDR1 is LGHNA and CDR2 is YNFKEQ. This CDR3 spans 13 amino acids.

The CDR3 loop is CASSSGQGYNEQFF. The chain recombines TRBV5-6 with TRBJ2-1; TCRdb proposes TRBD1, but this gene call is untestable without DNA. The CDR3 totals 14 residues. From germline, CDR1 is SGHDT and CDR2 YYEEEE. Combining the CDR3 with reference TRBV5-6 and TRBJ2-1 gives the whole variable domain DAGVTQSPTHLIKTRGQQVTLRCSPKSGHDTVSWYQQALGQGPQFIFQYYEEEERQRGNFPDRFSGHQFPNYSSELNVNALLLGDSALYLCASSSGQGYNEQFFGPGTRLTVL.

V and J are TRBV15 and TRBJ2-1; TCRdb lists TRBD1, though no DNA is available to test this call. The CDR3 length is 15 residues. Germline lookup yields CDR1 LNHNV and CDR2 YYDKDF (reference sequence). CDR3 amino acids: CATSRGQGHYNEQFF.

The CDR3: CSAPPTGNDEQYF. The chain employs TRBV20-1 and TRBJ2-7; TCRdb names TRBD1, which stays unverified in the absence of DNA. Germline V gives CDR1 DFQATT, CDR2 SNEGSKA (reference sequence). CDR3 length: 13 amino acids.

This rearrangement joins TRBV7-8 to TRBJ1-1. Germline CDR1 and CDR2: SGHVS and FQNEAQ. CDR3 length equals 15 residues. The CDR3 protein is CASSLVGRLNTEAFF.

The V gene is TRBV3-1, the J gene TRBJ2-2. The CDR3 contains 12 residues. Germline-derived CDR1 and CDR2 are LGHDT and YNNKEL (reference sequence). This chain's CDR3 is CASSQFTGELFF.

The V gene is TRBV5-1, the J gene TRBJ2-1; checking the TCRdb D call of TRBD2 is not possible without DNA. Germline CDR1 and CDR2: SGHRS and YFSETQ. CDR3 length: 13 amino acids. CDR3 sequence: CASLGGEGDEQFF.

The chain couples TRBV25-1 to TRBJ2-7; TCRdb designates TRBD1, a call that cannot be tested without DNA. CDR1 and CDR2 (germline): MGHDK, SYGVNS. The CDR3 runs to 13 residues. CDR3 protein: CASSVSGQVEQYF.